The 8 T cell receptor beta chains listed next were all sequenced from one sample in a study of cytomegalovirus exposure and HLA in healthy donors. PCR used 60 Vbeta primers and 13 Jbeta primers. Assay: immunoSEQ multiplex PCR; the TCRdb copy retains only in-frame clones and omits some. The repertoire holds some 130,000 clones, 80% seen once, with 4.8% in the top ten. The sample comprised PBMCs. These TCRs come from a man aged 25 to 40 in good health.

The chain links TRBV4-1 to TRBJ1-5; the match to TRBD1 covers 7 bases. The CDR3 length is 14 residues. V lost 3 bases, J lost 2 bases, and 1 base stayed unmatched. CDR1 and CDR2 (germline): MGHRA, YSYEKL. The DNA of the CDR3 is TGCGCCAGCAGCCATCAGGGGGGCAATCAGCCCCAGCATTTT. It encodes CASSHQGGNQPQHF.

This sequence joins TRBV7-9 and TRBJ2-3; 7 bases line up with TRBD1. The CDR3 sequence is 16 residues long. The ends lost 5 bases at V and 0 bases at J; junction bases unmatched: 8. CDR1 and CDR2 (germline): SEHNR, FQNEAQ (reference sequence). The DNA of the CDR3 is TGTGCCAGCAGCCAAATACAGGGGATTAGCACAGATACGCAGTATTTT. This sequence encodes CASSQIQGISTDTQYF. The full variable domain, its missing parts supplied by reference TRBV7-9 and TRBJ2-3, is DTGVSQNPRHKITKRGQNVTFRCDPISEHNRLYWYRQTLGQGPEFLTYFQNEAQLEKSRLLSDRFSAERPKGSFSTLEIQRTEQGDSAMYLCASSQIQGISTDTQYFGPGTRLTVL.

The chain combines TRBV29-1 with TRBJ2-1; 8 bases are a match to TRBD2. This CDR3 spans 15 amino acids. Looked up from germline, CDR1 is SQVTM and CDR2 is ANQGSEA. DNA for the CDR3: TGCACCATAAGAGGCCCGGGACTAGGCTACAATGAGCAGTTCTTC. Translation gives CTIRGPGLGYNEQFF.

CDR3 nucleotide sequence: TGTGCTAGTGCCCCGGGACTAGCGGGAGACGAGCAGTACTTC. It translates to CASAPGLAGDEQYF. The chain uses TRBV12-5 and TRBJ2-7; 14 bases align to TRBD2. Germline CDR1 and CDR2: LGHNT and FRNRAP. The CDR3 length is 14 residues. Trimming took 7 bases from V and 5 from J; bases not matched to a gene: 4.

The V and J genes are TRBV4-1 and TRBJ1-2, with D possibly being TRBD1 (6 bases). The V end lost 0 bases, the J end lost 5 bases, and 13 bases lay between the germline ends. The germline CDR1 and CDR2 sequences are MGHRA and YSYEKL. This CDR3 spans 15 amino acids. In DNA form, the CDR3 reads TGCGCCAGCAGCCAAGAGGGGGCAGGGCCATATGGCTACACCTTC. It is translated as CASSQEGAGPYGYTF.

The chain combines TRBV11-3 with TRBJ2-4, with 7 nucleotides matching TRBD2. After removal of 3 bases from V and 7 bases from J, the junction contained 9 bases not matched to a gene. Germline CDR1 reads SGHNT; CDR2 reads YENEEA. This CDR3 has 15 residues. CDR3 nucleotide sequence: TGTGCCAGCAGCTTTGGGGGAGGGCCGCTCAACATTCAGTACTTC. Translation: CASSFGGGPLNIQYF.

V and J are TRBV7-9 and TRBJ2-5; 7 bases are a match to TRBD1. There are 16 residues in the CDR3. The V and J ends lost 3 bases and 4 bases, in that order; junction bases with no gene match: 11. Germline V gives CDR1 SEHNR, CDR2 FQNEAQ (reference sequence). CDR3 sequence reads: CASSFPKAGGRETQYF. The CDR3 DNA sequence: TGTGCCAGCAGCTTCCCAAAGGCAGGGGGAAGAGAGACCCAGTACTTC.

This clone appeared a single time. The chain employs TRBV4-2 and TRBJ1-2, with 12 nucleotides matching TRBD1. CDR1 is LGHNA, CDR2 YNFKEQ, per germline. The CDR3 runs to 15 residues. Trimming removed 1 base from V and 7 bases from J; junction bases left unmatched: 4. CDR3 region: CASSQGGQGAFGYTF. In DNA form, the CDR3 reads TGTGCCAGCAGCCAAGGGGGACAGGGGGCGTTTGGCTACACCTTC.